One sample yielded the 28 T cell receptor beta chains listed below, sequenced in a study of blood T cell repertoires in COVID-19. The method was immunoSEQ multiplex PCR; TCRdb's version includes in-frame clones alone and lacks a portion of them. The data show some 130,000 clones, roughly 80% seen once. The sample comprised peripheral blood. Every receptor here comes from a man between 70 and 80 years old with acute or convalescent COVID-19.

As DNA, the CDR3 is TGTGCCTGGAGTGATTGGCCTCACGGGGCCAACGTCCTGACTTTC. It yields the protein CAWSDWPHGANVLTF. The chain recombines TRBV30 with TRBJ2-6; D not certain. V lost 1 base, J lost 4 bases, and 11 bases lay in between. The CDR3 contains 15 residues. From germline, CDR1 is GTSNPN and CDR2 SVGIG (reference sequence). The whole variable domain, remainder taken from reference TRBV30 and TRBJ2-6, is SQTIHQWPATLVQPVGSPLSLECTVEGTSNPNLYWYRQAAGRGLQLLFYSVGIGQISSEVPQNLSASRPQDRQFILSSKKLLLSDSGFYLCAWSDWPHGANVLTFGAGSRLTVL.

The V call is TRBV5-1, the J call TRBJ1-6; 9 nucleotides agree with TRBD1. CDR3 length: 14 amino acids. J was trimmed by 10 bases and V by 5 bases; bases with no gene match: 7. Germline assignment: CDR1 SGHRS and CDR2 YFSETQ. CDR3 sequence reads: CASSPQGAGSPLHF. The CDR3 coding sequence is TGCGCCAGCAGTCCACAGGGGGCTGGGTCACCCCTCCACTTT.

The rearrangement uses TRBV4-1 and TRBJ2-5; D unresolved. Germline CDR1 MGHRA, CDR2 YSYEKL. The CDR3 consists of 14 residues. Trimming shortened V by 3 bases and J by 2 bases, and 10 bases separated the two germline ends. CDR3 DNA: TGCGCCAGCAGCCAGGAGAGCCTTCAAGAGACCCAGTACTTC. Protein: CASSQESLQETQYF.

The J gene is TRBJ2-7, the V gene TRBV12-3 or TRBV12-4; no reliable D call. Trimming took off 7 bases at V and 1 base at J, with 8 bases between the two ends. This CDR3 is built from 12 residues. For the CDR3, the DNA is TGTGCCAGCAAGACTGGTTCCTACGAGCAGTACTTC. It encodes CASKTGSYEQYF.

CDR3 in DNA: TGTGCCAGCAGCTTACATTCCTCCTACGAGCAGTACTTC. Encoded protein: CASSLHSSYEQYF. The rearrangement uses TRBV11-2 and TRBJ2-7; no definite D call. From germline, CDR1 is SGHAT and CDR2 FQNNGV. CDR3 length: 13 residues. The V and J ends lost 2 bases and 0 bases respectively, with 5 bases between them.

The rearrangement links TRBV5-1 to TRBJ2-7, with 13 bases that match TRBD2. CDR3 length equals 13 residues. J was trimmed by 3 bases and V by 7 bases; bases with no gene match: 1. The germline V gene encodes CDR1 SGHRS and CDR2 YFSETQ. The chain's CDR3 is CASGTSGDYEQYF. The CDR3 nucleotides read TGCGCCAGCGGGACTAGCGGGGACTACGAGCAGTACTTC.

This clone appeared once. The chain employs TRBV6-5 and TRBJ1-5; a weak D match, TRBD1 (6 bases). Trimming took off 5 bases at V and 1 base at J, with 12 bases between the two ends. The CDR3 extends over 15 amino acids. The germline V gene encodes CDR1 MNHEY and CDR2 SVGAGI. The CDR3 spells CASSLQGESNQPQHF. CDR3 sequence (DNA): TGTGCCAGCAGTCTACAGGGCGAGAGCAATCAGCCCCAGCATTTT.

The V and J genes are TRBV7-2 and TRBJ1-6; D is possibly TRBD1 (6 bases). Germline V CDR1 and CDR2: SGHTA, FQGNSA. The CDR3 consists of 16 residues. V lost 1 base, J lost 7 bases, and 14 bases lay in between. CDR3 residues: CASSLEQGRRNSPLHF. CDR3 sequence (DNA): TGTGCCAGCAGCTTAGAACAGGGTCGTAGGAATTCACCCCTCCACTTT.

The genes are TRBV19 and TRBJ1-6, with D maybe TRBD1 (5 bases). Trimming took off 1 base at V and 2 bases at J, with 9 bases between the two ends. The CDR3 runs to 16 residues. Germline V gene sequence: CDR1 LNHDA, CDR2 SQIVND (reference sequence). The DNA of the CDR3 is TGTGCCAGTAGTATAGGGGCAGGGACCTATAATTCACCCCTCCACTTT. Encoded protein: CASSIGAGTYNSPLHF.

The chain links TRBV10-3 to TRBJ2-2; the match to TRBD1 covers 7 bases. CDR1 is ENHRY and CDR2 is SYGVKD in the germline V gene. Losses at the gene ends were 4 bases for V and 0 bases for J; bases not matched to a gene: 2. The CDR3 sequence is 15 residues long. The CDR3 protein is CAISAGTANTGELFF. CDR3 bases: TGTGCCATCAGTGCCGGGACAGCGAACACCGGGGAGCTGTTTTTT.

This chain links TRBV5-4 with TRBJ1-1, with unresolved D. With 5 bases removed from V and 3 bases from J, the gap between germline ends came to 8 bases. The length of the CDR3 is 12 residues. Per germline, CDR1 SGHNT and CDR2 YYREEE (reference sequence). The CDR3 DNA sequence: TGTGCCAGCAGTTTTGGGCACACTGAAGCTTTCTTT. Protein product: CASSFGHTEAFF.

In the case of this clone: A much larger clone lies a single base off, so this may be a read error. The rearrangement links TRBV7-6 to TRBJ1-5; 10 positions agree with TRBD1. This CDR3 has 15 residues. V lost 6 bases and J lost 2; bases outside the gene matches: 4. Per the germline V gene, CDR1 is SGHVS and CDR2 is FNYEAQ. The DNA of the CDR3 is TGTGCCAGCAGTCCGGGGACAGGGGGCAATCAGCCCCAGCATTTT. As protein: CASSPGTGGNQPQHF.

The chain has TRBV28 and TRBJ2-1; weak D call: TRBD1 (6 bases). V dropped 4 bases and J dropped 5 bases, with 21 bases sitting between them. Germline assignment: CDR1 MDHEN and CDR2 SYDVKM. The CDR3 is 17 amino acids. CDR3 sequence: CASSYPNRVMRDNEQFF. In DNA, the CDR3 is TGTGCCAGCAGTTACCCCAACAGGGTAATGAGGGACAATGAGCAGTTCTTC.

The rearrangement joins TRBV5-8 to TRBJ2-5; D perhaps matches TRBD2 (5 bases). The CDR3 extends over 16 amino acids. CDR1 is SGHTS and CDR2 is YDEGEE in the germline V gene. Trimming took 3 bases from V and 4 from J, leaving 19 bases between them. This CDR3 is CASSSGLRGELETQYF. The CDR3, as DNA: TGTGCCAGCAGCTCCGGTCTTCGTGGGGAGTTAGAGACCCAGTACTTC.

This clone was counted between two and nine times. DNA for the CDR3: TGTGCCAGCAGCCCTGGGGACAGGGATAATTCACCCCTCCACTTT. Encoded protein: CASSPGDRDNSPLHF. The genes are TRBV7-3 and TRBJ1-6; 9 positions agree with TRBD1. The CDR3 length is 15 residues. Germline V gene data show CDR1 as SGHTA and CDR2 as FQGTGA. The V and J ends lost 5 bases and 5 bases, in that order; junction bases with no gene match: 4.

The J gene is TRBJ1-5, the V gene TRBV12-3 or TRBV12-4; the D gene is possibly TRBD1 (5 bases). The CDR3 spans 13 residues. V was cut by 5 bases and J by 4 bases, with 9 bases left in between. The CDR3 spells CASSPGGNQPQHF. The DNA of the CDR3 is TGTGCCAGCAGTCCGGGGGGTAATCAGCCCCAGCATTTT.

The chain recombines TRBV5-5 with TRBJ1-2; 8 bases map to TRBD1. This CDR3 has 16 amino acids. The V gene's germline CDR1 is SGHKS and CDR2 YYEKEE (reference sequence). The V gene end was trimmed by 4 bases and the J gene end by 1 base; junction bases not matched to a gene: 9. CDR3 loop: CASSLTDRGFNYGYTF. DNA of the CDR3: TGTGCCAGCAGCCTGACCGACAGGGGATTTAACTATGGCTACACCTTC.

The rearrangement links TRBV7-2 to TRBJ1-2, with 7 bases fitting TRBD1. The CDR3 spans 16 residues. Trimming removed 1 base from V and 4 bases from J; junction bases left unmatched: 9. In germline, CDR1 is SGHTA, CDR2 FQGNSA. In DNA, the CDR3 is TGTGCCAGCAGCTTAGGCGTCCGGGCAGGGGGCTATGGCTACACCTTC. Translated, it gives CASSLGVRAGGYGYTF.

This clone appeared a single time. This sequence joins TRBV3-1 (or the pseudogene TRBV3-2) and TRBJ1-6; 7 nucleotides line up with TRBD1. This CDR3 has 15 amino acids. CDR1 and CDR2 from the germline V gene are LGHDT and YNNKEL (reference sequence). J gave up 3 bases and V 6 bases, and 5 bases lay outside the gene matches. The CDR3 nucleotides read TGTGCCAGCAGGTACAGGGGAAGCTATAATTCACCCCTCCACTTT. Its protein product is CASRYRGSYNSPLHF.

The genes are TRBV18 and TRBJ2-2; 7 bases fit TRBD1. Germline assignment: CDR1 KGHSH and CDR2 LQKENI. The CDR3 consists of 13 residues. With V trimmed by 3 bases and J by 6 bases, 1 base remained unmatched. The CDR3 reads CASSPQGAGELFF. In DNA, the CDR3 is TGTGCCAGCTCACCGCAGGGGGCCGGGGAGCTGTTTTTT.

The V and J genes are TRBV3-1 (or the pseudogene TRBV3-2) and TRBJ1-1; no clear D. Germline assignment: CDR1 LGHDT and CDR2 YNNKEL (reference sequence). V dropped 1 base and J dropped 5 bases, with 5 bases sitting between them. The CDR3 is 12 residues long. CDR3 protein: CASSQVETEAFF. The CDR3 DNA reads as TGTGCCAGCAGCCAAGTCGAGACTGAAGCTTTCTTT.

This clone occurred a few times. The V and J genes are TRBV5-1 and TRBJ1-1; D is ambiguous. This CDR3 has 15 amino acids. Germline CDR1 and CDR2: SGHRS and YFSETQ. The germline V and J ends were trimmed by 0 bases and 0 bases, with 9 bases remaining between them. The CDR3 region has the DNA TGCGCCAGCAGCTTGGACAGCCTCATGAACACTGAAGCTTTCTTT. Amino acids: CASSLDSLMNTEAFF.

The chain employs TRBV29-1 and TRBJ2-7, with a tentative D call TRBD2 (5 bases). Germline loops: CDR1 SQVTM, CDR2 ANQGSEA. The CDR3 extends over 13 amino acids. V gave up 4 bases and J gave up 2 bases, with 12 bases separating them. The CDR3 sequence: CSVGPGLAYEQYF. The CDR3 DNA reads TGCAGCGTTGGACCCGGACTGGCCTACGAGCAGTACTTC.

The chain links TRBV10-3 to TRBJ1-1; D gene unclear. The germline V and J ends were trimmed by 6 bases and 5 bases, with 13 bases remaining between them. The CDR3 is 13 residues long. The germline V gene has CDR1 ENHRY and CDR2 SYGVKD. The CDR3 protein is CAIRTRVETEAFF. In DNA form, the CDR3 reads TGTGCCATCAGGACCCGGGTTGAGACTGAAGCTTTCTTT.

CDR3 bases: TGTGCCAGCAGCTTAGATCTACCGGACGGGGGGGGCTCTGAAGCTTTCTTT. It translates to CASSLDLPDGGGSEAFF. The chain employs TRBV11-2 and TRBJ1-1; tentatively, D is TRBD1 (6 bases). CDR1 and CDR2 (germline): SGHAT, FQNNGV. The CDR3 extends over 17 amino acids. V was pared by 0 bases and J by 6 bases, with 20 bases between.

This clone was counted a few times. The genes are TRBV4-1 and TRBJ1-6, with D uncertain. Per the germline V gene, CDR1 is MGHRA and CDR2 is YSYEKL. The V and J ends lost 4 bases and 5 bases respectively, with 6 bases between them. The CDR3 consists of 13 residues. In DNA form, the CDR3 reads TGCGCCAGCAGCCTTAGAGATAATTCACCCCTCCACTTT. This translates into CASSLRDNSPLHF.

The genes are TRBV6-1 and TRBJ2-5; 10 nucleotides match TRBD2. CDR3 length: 15 residues. V lost 2 bases, J lost 5 bases, and 5 bases stayed unmatched. CDR1 MNHNS and CDR2 SASEGT come from the germline V gene. CDR3 loop: CASSEQRGGSETQYF. CDR3 DNA: TGTGCCAGCAGTGAACAGCGGGGGGGCTCGGAGACCCAGTACTTC.

V is TRBV5-6 and J is TRBJ1-2; D may be TRBD1 (5 bases). Per germline, CDR1 SGHDT and CDR2 YYEEEE. Trimming pared 4 bases from V and 4 bases from J, leaving 14 bases between. The CDR3 covers 14 residues. The CDR3 region has the DNA TGTGCCAGCAGCCCCGGGGGGGGAATCTATGGCTACACCTTC. Translating it yields CASSPGGGIYGYTF.